What follows are 2 T cell receptor beta chains derived from one specimen sequenced in a study of blood T cell repertoires in COVID-19. TCRdb keeps only in-frame clones here, not all; method: immunoSEQ multiplex PCR. This table holds about 250,000 clones, over 80% found once. Sample: peripheral blood. These receptors were obtained from a human donor in a cohort sampled during active COVID-19.

The genes are TRBV19 and TRBJ2-1; 9 nucleotides match TRBD2. CDR1 and CDR2 (germline): LNHDA, SQIVND (reference sequence). CDR3 length: 18 residues. The V and J ends lost 3 bases and 0 bases, in that order; junction bases with no gene match: 9. The CDR3 region has the DNA TGTGCCAGTAGTATCTCTCTAGCGGGGTACCTCTCCTACAATGAGCAGTTCTTC. Protein product: CASSISLAGYLSYNEQFF.

The CDR3 DNA reads as TGTGCCAGCAGCTTAGATCTTCCCGGGGAGCTGTTTTTT. Encoded protein: CASSLDLPGELFF. The rearrangement links TRBV11-2 to TRBJ2-2; D not resolved. Trimming pared 0 bases from V and 6 bases from J, leaving 5 bases between. CDR1 and CDR2 (germline): SGHAT, FQNNGV. CDR3 length: 13 amino acids.